This TCR beta chain comes out of a study of blood T cells in healthy people across ages. At the level of the study: Every two T cells gave about one barcoded beta molecule via template switching.

This clonotype was detected a few times. The germline V gene has CDR1 DFQATT and CDR2 SNEGSKA (reference sequence). The V and J ends lost 3 bases and 2 bases respectively, with 11 bases between them. CDR3 length: 13 residues. Using a J-beta primer mix together with a sample-barcoded 5' primer, a second PCR was run for roughly 7 to 12 cycles. In TCRdb, the 5' RACE reads were re-called with MiXCR into one record per CDR3 protein. The data hold over 1,200,000 distinct CDR3 sequences, with approximately 63% observed a single time. The sequenced sample consisted of blood. The TCR comes from a man between 18 and 35 years old in good health. V gene TRBV20-1 combines with J gene TRBJ2-7; D remains ambiguous. The CDR3 DNA reads as TGCAGTGCTAGGCCCTCTGACGCCTACGAGCAGTACTTC. This encodes CSARPSDAYEQYF.